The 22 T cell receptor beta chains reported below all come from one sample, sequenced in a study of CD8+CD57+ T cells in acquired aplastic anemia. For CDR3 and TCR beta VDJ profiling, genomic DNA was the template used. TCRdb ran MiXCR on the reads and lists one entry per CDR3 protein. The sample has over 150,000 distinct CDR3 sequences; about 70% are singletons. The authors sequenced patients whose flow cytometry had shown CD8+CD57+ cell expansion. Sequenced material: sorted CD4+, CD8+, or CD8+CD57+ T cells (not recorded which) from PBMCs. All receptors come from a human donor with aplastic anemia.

DNA for the CDR3: TGTGCCAGTCAGGCAGGGAGGAAAGCTTTCTTT. This sequence encodes CASQAGRKAFF. This rearrangement joins TRBV19 to TRBJ1-1, with D tentatively TRBD1 (5 bases). Looked up from germline, CDR1 is LNHDA and CDR2 is SQIVND (reference sequence). The CDR3 extends over 11 amino acids. The germline V and J ends were trimmed by 8 bases and 9 bases, with 13 bases remaining between them.

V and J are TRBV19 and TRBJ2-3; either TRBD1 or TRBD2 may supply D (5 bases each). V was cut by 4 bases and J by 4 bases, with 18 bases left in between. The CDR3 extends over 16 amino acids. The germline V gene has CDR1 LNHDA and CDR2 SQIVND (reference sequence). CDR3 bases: TGTGCCAGTAGTACCCTGACTGGTGGGACGGCAGATACGCAGTATTTT. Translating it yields CASSTLTGGTADTQYF.

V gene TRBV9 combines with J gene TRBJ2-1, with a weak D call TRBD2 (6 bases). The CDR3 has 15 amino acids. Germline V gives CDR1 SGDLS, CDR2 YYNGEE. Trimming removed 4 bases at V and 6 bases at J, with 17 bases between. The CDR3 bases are TGTGCCAGCAGCACAGCCGGGACTTCGGGCAATGAGCAGTTCTTC. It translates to CASSTAGTSGNEQFF. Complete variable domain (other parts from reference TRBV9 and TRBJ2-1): DSGVTQTPKHLITATGQRVTLRCSPRSGDLSVYWYQQSLDQGLQFLIQYYNGEERAKGNILERFSAQQFPDLHSELNLSSLELGDSALYFCASSTAGTSGNEQFFGPGTRLTVL.

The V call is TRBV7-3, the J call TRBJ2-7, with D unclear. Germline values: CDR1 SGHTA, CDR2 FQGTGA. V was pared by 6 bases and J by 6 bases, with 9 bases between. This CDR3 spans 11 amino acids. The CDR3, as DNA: TGTGCCAGCAGTTACTCCCGCGAGCAGTACTTC. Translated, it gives CASSYSREQYF.

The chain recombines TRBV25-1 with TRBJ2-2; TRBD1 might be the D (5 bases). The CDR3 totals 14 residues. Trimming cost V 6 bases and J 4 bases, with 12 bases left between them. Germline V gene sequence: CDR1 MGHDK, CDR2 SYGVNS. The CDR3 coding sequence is TGTGCCAGCAGCTCCCGGCAGGGCACCGGGGAGCTGTTTTTT. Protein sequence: CASSSRQGTGELFF.

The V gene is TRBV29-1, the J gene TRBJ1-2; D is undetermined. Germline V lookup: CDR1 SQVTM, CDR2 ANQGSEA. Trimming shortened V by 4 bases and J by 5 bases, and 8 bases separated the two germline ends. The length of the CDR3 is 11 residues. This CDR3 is CSVAHEYGYTF. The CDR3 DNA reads TGCAGCGTTGCGCACGAGTATGGCTACACCTTC.

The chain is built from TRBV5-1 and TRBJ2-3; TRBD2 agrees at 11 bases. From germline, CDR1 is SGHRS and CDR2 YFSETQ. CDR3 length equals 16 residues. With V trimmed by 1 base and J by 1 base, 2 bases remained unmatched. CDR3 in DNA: TGCGCCAGCAGCTTGATAGCGGGAGGGGGCACAGATACGCAGTATTTT. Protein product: CASSLIAGGGTDTQYF. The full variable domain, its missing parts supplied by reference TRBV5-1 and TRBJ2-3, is KAGVTQTPRYLIKTRGQQVTLSCSPISGHRSVSWYQQTPGQGLQFLFEYFSETQRNKGNFPGRFSGRQFSNSRSEMNVSTLELGDSALYLCASSLIAGGGTDTQYFGPGTRLTVL.

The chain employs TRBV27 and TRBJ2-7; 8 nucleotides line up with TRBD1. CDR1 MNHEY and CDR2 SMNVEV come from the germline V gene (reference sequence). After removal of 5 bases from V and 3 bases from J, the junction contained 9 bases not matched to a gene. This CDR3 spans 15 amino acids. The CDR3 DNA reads TGTGCCAGCAGTCTAGGACAGGGCACCGGCTACGAGCAGTACTTC. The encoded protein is CASSLGQGTGYEQYF.

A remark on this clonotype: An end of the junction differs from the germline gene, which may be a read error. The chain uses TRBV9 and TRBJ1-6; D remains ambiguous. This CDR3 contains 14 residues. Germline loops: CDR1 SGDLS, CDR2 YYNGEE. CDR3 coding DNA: TGTGCCAGCAGCTACGGAGGAGATAATACACCCCTCCACTTT. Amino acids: CASSYGGDNTPLHF.

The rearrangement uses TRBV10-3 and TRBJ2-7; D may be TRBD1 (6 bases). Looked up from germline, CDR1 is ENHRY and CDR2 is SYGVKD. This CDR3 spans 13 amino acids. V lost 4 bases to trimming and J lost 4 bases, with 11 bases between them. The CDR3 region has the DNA TGTGCCATCAGTGCGACAGGATTATACGAGCAGTACTTC. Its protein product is CAISATGLYEQYF.

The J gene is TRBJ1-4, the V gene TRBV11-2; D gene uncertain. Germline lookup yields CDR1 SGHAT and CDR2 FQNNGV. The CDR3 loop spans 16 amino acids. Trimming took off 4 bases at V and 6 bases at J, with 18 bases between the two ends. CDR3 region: CASSYGGWGTDEKLFF. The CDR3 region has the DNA TGTGCCAGCAGCTACGGCGGGTGGGGTACAGATGAAAAACTGTTTTTT. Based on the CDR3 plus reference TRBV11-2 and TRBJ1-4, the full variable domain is EAGVAQSPRYKIIEKRQSVAFWCNPISGHATLYWYQQILGQGPKLLIQFQNNGVVDDSQLPKDRFSAERLKGVDSTLKIQPAKLEDSAVYLCASSYGGWGTDEKLFFGSGTQLSVL.

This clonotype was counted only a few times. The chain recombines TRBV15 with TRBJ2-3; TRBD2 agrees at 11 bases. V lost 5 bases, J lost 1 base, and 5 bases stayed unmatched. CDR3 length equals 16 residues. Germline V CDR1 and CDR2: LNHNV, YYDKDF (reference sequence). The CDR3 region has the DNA TGTGCCACCAGCGCGGGACTAGCGGCGGGCACAGATACGCAGTATTTT. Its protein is CATSAGLAAGTDTQYF.

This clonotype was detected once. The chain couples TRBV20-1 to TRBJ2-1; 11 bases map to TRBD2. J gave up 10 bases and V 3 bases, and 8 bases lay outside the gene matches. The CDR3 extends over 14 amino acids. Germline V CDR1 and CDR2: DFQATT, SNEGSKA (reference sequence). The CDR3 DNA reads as TGCAGTGCTAGGACTAGCGGGGCGGGTTTGGAGCAGTTCTTC. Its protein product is CSARTSGAGLEQFF.

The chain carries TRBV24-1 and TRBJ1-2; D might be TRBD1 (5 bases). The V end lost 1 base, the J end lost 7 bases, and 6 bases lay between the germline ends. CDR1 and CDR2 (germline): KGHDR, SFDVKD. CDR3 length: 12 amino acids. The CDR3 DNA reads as TGTGCCACCAGTGATTTCAGGGTTGGCTACACCTTC. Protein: CATSDFRVGYTF.

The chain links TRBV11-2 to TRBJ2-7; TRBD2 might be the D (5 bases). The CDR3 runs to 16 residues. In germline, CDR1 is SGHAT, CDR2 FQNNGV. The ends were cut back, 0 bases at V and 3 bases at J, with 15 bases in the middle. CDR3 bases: TGTGCCAGCAGCTTAGAATCCCATGGACTGCACTACGAGCAGTACTTC. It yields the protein CASSLESHGLHYEQYF.

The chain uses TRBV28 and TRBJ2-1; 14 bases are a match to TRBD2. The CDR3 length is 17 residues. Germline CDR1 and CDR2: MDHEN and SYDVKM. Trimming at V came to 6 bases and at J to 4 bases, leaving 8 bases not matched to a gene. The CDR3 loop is CASSLRLAGGGYNEQFF. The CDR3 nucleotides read TGTGCCAGCAGCCTTAGACTAGCGGGAGGGGGGTACAATGAGCAGTTCTTC.

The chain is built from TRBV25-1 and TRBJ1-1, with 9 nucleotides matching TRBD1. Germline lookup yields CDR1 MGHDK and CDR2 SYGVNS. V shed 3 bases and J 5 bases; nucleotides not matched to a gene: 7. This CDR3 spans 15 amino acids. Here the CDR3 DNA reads TGTGCCAGCAGTGATTGGGGACAGGGTAAGACTGAAGCTTTCTTT. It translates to CASSDWGQGKTEAFF.

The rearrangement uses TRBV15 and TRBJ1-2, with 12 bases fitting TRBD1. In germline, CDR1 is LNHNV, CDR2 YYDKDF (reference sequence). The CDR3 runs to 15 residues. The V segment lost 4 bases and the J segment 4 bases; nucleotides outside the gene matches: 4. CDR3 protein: CATSTRDRGLYGYTF. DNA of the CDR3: TGTGCCACCAGCACTCGGGACAGGGGGCTCTATGGCTACACCTTC.

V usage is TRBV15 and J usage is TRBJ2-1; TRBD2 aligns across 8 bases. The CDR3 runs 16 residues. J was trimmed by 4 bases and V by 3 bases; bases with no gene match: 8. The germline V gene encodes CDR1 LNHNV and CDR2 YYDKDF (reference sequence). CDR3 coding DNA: TGTGCCACCAGCAGGGGACCGGGAGGGCTATACAATGAGCAGTTCTTC. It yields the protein CATSRGPGGLYNEQFF.

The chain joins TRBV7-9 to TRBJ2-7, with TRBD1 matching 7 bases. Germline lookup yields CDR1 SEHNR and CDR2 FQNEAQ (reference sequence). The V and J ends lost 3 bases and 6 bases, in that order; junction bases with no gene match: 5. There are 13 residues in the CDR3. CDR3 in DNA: TGTGCCAGCAGCTTTATTTACAGGGGCGAGCAGTACTTC. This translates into CASSFIYRGEQYF.

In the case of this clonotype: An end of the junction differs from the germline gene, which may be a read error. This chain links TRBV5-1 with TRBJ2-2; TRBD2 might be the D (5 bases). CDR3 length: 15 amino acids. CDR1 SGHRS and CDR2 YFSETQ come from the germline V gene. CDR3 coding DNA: TGCGCCAGCAGCTCTCGTGCGTCAGACACCGGGGAGCTGCTTTTT. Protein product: CASSSRASDTGELLF.

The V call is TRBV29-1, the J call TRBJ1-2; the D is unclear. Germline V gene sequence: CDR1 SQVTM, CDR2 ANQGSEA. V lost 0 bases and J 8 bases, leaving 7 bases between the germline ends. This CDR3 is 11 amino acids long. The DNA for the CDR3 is TGCAGCGTTGAAGAACGGTTCGGCTACACCTTC. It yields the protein CSVEERFGYTF.